This T cell receptor (beta chain) was recorded in a study of cytomegalovirus exposure and HLA in healthy donors. 13 Jbeta primers and 60 Vbeta primers were used for the PCR. The protocol was immunoSEQ multiplex PCR, while the TCRdb copy is restricted to in-frame clones and leaves out a portion. The sample holds over 150,000 clones, approximately 74% seen once. V was pared by 5 bases and J by 3 bases, with 7 bases of the junction left unmatched. The CDR3 runs 16 residues. In germline, CDR1 is MNHEY, CDR2 SMNVEV (reference sequence). The source material was PBMCs. This receptor was identified in a man aged 18 to 29 in good health and CMV-seronegative. V is TRBV27 and J is TRBJ2-3, with 11 bases that match TRBD2. Here the CDR3 reads CASSMILAGGTDTQYF. Here the CDR3 DNA reads TGTGCCAGCAGTATGATTCTAGCGGGGGGAACAGATACGCAGTATTTT.